This T cell receptor beta chain is drawn from a study of shared clonotypes between healthy human individuals (dated by TCRdb to 2020 to 2021). Background for the entire study: The cohort included a few men and a couple of women between 18 and 49 years of age. Libraries were prepared and TCR repertoires were sequenced by different laboratories using diverse techniques, in order to increase sequencing depth and limit assay-specific biases. Each donor's leukapheresis produced roughly between roughly 0.85 and 9.5 billion PBMCs. To estimate repertoire size and how much clonotypes are shared between individuals, the study performed deep sequencing of blood TCR repertoires from a handful of healthy adults. For each donor, CD4 naive and CD4 memory were each given three plates, CD8 naive was given two plates, and CD8 memory was given one plate. General conclusions and limits of the study: Because the study included only a small number of donors, the genetic and exposure-history diversity represented was limited. Only blood was sampled, and tissue TCR repertoires likely differ from those in blood. Compared with non-shared clonotypes, the clonotypes found in all four sorted-subset donors had higher generation probabilities. Larger estimated clonotype richness was generally found for naive subsets than for memory subsets. Even with the large sequencing depth, rarefaction of the sorted-subset datasets indicated that sequencing was incomplete. Pairwise subsampling indicated that sequencing depth was expected to affect the degree of clonotype sharing among donors. When several donors were compared, the shared fraction of clonotypes was around 4.6% for naive CD4, around 3.6% for naive CD8, 2% to 2.5% for memory CD4, and 0.35% to 0.5% for memory CD8.

The donors were healthy, HIV-negative adults who had no recently reported acute infections or vaccinations. Every donor was a Caucasian adult living in Nashville, Tennessee, USA. CD4+ T cells were enriched through magnetic negative selection, after which naive cells were positively selected on CD45RA and the remaining negative fraction served as the memory subset. After blood collection by leukapheresis, PBMCs were isolated using Ficoll-Histopaque density gradient centrifugation and then cryopreserved in the vapor phase of liquid nitrogen. Analytical flow cytometry was used to check the purity and quantity of every magnetically sorted T cell population. From each sorted fraction, genomic DNA was isolated and quantified by UV absorbance on a Nanodrop 2000c. This clone was counted at least ten times. Its binding antigen is unknown. Nothing much larger sits one base from this clone, and base qualities are not available.

CDR1 and CDR2, per the germline V gene, are WSHSY and SAAADI. V was cut back by 3 bases and J by 4 bases, leaving a gap of 9 bases between them. The CDR3, from cysteine to phenylalanine, totals 13 residues. Just CDR3 DNA is preserved here, 39 bases in frame from base 1. Using the deep immunoSEQ assay, multiplex PCR amplified TCR CDR3 regions from genomic DNA. Extracted genomic DNA from each cell subset was spread evenly across all wells of several immunoSEQ 96-well plates, with each plate serving as a replicate. Each replicate PCR for sorted subsets received about 200 ng genomic DNA, equal to tens of thousands of T cell genomes. Purified libraries were quantified with a Qubit 3.0 fluorometer, sized on a Bioanalyzer 2100, and re-quantified with the KAPA Library Quantification kit. A separate single-read 150-cycle Illumina NextSeq 550 flow cell was used to sequence each immunoSEQ 96-well plate. Per the authors' processing: Because the immunoSEQ output held only junctional sequences and lacked quality scores, the filtering could not match the filtering applied to full-length reads. Sequences were annotated with PyIR, a Python wrapper for IgBLAST v1.9, and V/J genes and CDR3 were assigned using IMGT germline references. Any read was removed if the V/J assignment was weak (E-value above 1e-6), the CDR3 was missing, or the read contained stop codons, out-of-frame junctions, or ambiguous translated residues. A V3J clonotype was defined by an identical inferred V gene, J gene, and CDR3 amino acid sequence. To compute the percentage overlap between repertoires, the number of shared unique clonotypes was divided by the size of the smaller repertoire. Richness of each repertoire was evaluated using RTK rarefaction, the Chao1 estimator, and Recon v2.1 estimates of unobserved clonotypes. OLGA was used to compute generation probabilities for all TCRbeta clonotypes that the gDNA method yielded from a handful of donors. Entries here come from immuneACCESS through TCRdb and include only in-frame sequences with V and J called. Some clones fail to appear in such tables; in the studies checked, an unresolved V gene covers under half of the shortfall, and the cause of the remainder is unknown. That table gives V, J and clone size, and the DNA gave D and trimming. In this sample the table shows about 980,000 clones, about three quarters of which occur a single time. Jointly, the top ten make up over 1.3% of the sample.

The source of this sequence is a man between 18 and 35 years old in good health. Sequenced: memory CD4+ T cells sorted from blood. Per the publication, the cell subset or site label means: CD45RA-negative fraction. The V gene is TRBV10-2 and the J gene is TRBJ1-2; the D gene is perhaps TRBD1, from 5 matching bases. The nucleotides read TGCGCCAGCAGTGAACGAGGGACCTATGGCTACACCTTC. Its translation is CASSERGTYGYTF.